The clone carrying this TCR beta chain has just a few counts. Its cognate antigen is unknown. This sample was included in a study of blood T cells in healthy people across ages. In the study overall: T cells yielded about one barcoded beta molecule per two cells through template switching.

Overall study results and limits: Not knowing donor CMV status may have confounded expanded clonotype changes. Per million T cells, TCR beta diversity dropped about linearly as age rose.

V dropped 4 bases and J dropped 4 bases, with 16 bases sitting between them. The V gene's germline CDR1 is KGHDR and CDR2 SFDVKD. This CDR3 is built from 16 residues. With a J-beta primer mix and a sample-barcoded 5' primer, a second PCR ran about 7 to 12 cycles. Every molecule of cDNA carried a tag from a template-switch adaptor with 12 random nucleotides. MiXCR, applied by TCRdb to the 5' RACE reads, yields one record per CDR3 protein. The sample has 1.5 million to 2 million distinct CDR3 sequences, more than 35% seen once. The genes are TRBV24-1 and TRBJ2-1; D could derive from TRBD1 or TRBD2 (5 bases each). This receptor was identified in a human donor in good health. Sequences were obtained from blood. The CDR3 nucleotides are TGTGCCACCAGTGACTCGGACGGGGCCACTTACAATGAGCAGTTCTTC. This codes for CATSDSDGATYNEQFF.